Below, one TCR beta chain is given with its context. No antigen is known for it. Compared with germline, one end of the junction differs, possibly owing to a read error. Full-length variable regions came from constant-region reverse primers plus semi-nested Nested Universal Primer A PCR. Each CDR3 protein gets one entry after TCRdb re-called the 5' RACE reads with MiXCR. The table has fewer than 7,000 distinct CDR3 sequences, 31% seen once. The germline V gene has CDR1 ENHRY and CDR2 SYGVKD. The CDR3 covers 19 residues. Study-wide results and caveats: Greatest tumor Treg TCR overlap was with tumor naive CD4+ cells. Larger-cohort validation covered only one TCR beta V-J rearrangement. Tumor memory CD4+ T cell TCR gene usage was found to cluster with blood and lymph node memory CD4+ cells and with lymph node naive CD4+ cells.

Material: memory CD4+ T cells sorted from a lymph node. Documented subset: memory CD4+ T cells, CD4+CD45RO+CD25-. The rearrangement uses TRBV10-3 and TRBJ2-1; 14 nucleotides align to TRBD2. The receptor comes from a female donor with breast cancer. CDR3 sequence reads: CAISEFTPGLAGEGNEQSF. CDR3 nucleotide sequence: TGTGCCATCAGTGAGTTCACCCCGGGACTAGCGGGAGAGGGGAATGAGCAGTCCTTC.